These T cell receptor beta chains were read from a single sample in a study of blood T cell repertoires in COVID-19. Sequencing was performed with immunoSEQ multiplex PCR; in TCRdb, only in-frame clones are kept and a portion is missing. The table has about 260,000 clones, over 75% seen once. Sequenced sample: PBMCs or T cells enriched from blood (not recorded which). All receptors come from a woman between 40 and 50 years old who had been exposed to COVID-19. Both conserved end residues are part of each CDR3. The D gene is left open where the match is weak. Rows may omit the clone size; those that give it use once, few, many or a size class.

cdr3_nt	cdr3_aa	clone_size	v_call	d_call	j_call
TGCGCCAGCAGCCAAGATCTTGGTTGGACAGGGCGGCTCTTC	CASSQDLGWTGRLF	-	TRBV4-3	TRBD1	TRBJ2-1
TGCGCCAGCAGCCCCCAGGGCTCCTACAATGAGCAGTTCTTC	CASSPQGSYNEQFF	-	TRBV5-1	-	TRBJ2-1
TGTGCCACGGGGACACAAGATAATTCACCCCTCCACTTT	CATGTQDNSPLHF	few	TRBV10-3	-	TRBJ1-6
TGTGCCAGCAGCTTAGTGAGGGACAGGGGCCCTGAAGCTTTCTTT	CASSLVRDRGPEAFF	-	TRBV7-9	TRBD1	TRBJ1-1
TGTGCCAGCAGCCTCCGGACAGATTCCTATGGCTACACCTTC	CASSLRTDSYGYTF	-	TRBV7-2	-	TRBJ1-2
TGTGCCACCAGCAGAGTCAGGGAATTCACCGGGGAGCTGTTTTTT	CATSRVREFTGELFF	-	TRBV15	-	TRBJ2-2
TGTGCCAGCAGCCCAGACGGGGTAGGCTCCTACAATGAGCAGTTCTTC	CASSPDGVGSYNEQFF	-	TRBV13	-	TRBJ2-1
TGTGCCAGCCACGATAAAAGCGGAAGCGGGTGGGCAGATACGCAGTATTTT	CASHDKSGSGWADTQYF	-	TRBV7-8	-	TRBJ2-3
TGTGCCAGCAGGTTGTCCTTGCAGAATGAGCAGTTCTTC	CASRLSLQNEQFF	-	TRBV11-2	-	TRBJ2-1
TGTGCCAGCAGTTACTATATCCAGGGCTCCTACGAGCAGTACTTC	CASSYYIQGSYEQYF	-	TRBV6-5	-	TRBJ2-7
TGTGCCAGCAGCCTTGGACAGGGACGAACCGGGGAGCTGTTTTTT	CASSLGQGRTGELFF	-	TRBV11-1	TRBD1	TRBJ2-2
TGTGCCAGCAGCCAACTTCTGGGGGGGGCCGGGGAGCTGTTTTTT	CASSQLLGGAGELFF	-	TRBV3-1/TRBV3-2	TRBD2	TRBJ2-2
TGTGCCAGCACGTGGCGGGGCCGCCGCGAGCAGTACTTC	CASTWRGRREQYF	-	TRBV28	-	TRBJ2-7
TGCGCCAGCAGCCCCAGCGGGTTAGTAACAACTAATGAAAAACTGTTTTTT	CASSPSGLVTTNEKLFF	few	TRBV4-1	-	TRBJ1-4
TGTGCCAGCTCCGACCTTCTGGGGGGGAAAGATACGCAGTATTTT	CASSDLLGGKDTQYF	-	TRBV18	TRBD2	TRBJ2-3
TGTGCCAGCAGTGCGAGGACAGGGGGTGTAGATACGCAGTATTTT	CASSARTGGVDTQYF	-	TRBV28	TRBD1	TRBJ2-3
TGCAGCGTTGGGACTAGCGGGAGTAGGACCGGGGAGCTGTTTTTT	CSVGTSGSRTGELFF	-	TRBV29-1	TRBD2	TRBJ2-2
TGTGCCAGCAGTTCCTATCCTGACGGGTTCCAAGAGACCCAGTACTTC	CASSSYPDGFQETQYF	-	TRBV7-2	-	TRBJ2-5